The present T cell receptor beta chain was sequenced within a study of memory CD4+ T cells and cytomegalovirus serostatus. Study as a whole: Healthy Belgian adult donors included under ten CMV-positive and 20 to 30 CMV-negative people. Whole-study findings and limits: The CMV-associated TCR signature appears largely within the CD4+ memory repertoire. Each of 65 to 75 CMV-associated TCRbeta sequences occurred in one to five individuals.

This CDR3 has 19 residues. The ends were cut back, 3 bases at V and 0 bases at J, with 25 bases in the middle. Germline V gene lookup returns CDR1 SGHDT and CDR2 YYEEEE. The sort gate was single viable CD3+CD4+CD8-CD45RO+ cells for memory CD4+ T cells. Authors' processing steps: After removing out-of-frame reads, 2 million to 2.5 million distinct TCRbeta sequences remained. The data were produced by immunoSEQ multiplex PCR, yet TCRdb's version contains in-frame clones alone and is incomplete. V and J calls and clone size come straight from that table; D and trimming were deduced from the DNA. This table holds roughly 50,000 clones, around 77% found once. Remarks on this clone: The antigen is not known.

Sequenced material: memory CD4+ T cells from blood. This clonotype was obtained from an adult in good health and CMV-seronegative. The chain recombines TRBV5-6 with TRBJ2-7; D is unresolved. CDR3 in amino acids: CASSSSRITVYQSSYEQYF. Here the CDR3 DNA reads TGTGCCAGCAGCTCGTCGAGAATCACCGTTTATCAAAGCTCCTACGAGCAGTACTTC.